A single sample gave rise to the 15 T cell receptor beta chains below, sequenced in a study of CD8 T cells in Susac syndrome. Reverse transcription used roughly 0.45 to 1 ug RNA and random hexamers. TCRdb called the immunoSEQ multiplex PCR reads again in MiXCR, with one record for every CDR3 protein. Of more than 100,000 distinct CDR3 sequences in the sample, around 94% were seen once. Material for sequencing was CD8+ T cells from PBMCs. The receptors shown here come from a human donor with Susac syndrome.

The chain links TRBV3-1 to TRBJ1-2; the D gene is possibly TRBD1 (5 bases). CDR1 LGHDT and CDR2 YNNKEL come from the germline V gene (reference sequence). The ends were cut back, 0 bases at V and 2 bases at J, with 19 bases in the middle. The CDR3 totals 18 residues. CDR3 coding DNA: TGTGCCAGCAGCCAAGAGTTGGCCAGGGACGGTCAGAACTATGGCTACACCTTC. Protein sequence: CASSQELARDGQNYGYTF. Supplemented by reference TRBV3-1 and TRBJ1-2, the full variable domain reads DTAVSQTPKYLVTQMGNDKSIKCEQNLGHDTMYWYKQDSKKFLKIMFSYNNKELIINETVPNRFSPKSPDKAHLNLHINSLELGDSAVYFCASSQELARDGQNYGYTFGSGTRLTVV.

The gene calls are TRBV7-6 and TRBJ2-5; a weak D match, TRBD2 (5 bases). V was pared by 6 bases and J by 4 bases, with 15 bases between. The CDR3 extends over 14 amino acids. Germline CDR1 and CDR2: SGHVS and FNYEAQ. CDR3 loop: CASRGGSSGETQYF. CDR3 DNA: TGTGCCAGCAGAGGCGGGTCGTCTGGAGAGACCCAGTACTTC.

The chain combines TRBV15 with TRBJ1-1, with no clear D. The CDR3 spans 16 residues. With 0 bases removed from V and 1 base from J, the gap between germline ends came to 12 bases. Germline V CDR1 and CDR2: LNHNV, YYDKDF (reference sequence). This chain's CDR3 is CATSRDRSLQNTEAFF. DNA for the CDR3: TGTGCCACCAGCAGAGATCGATCTCTACAGAACACTGAAGCTTTCTTT.

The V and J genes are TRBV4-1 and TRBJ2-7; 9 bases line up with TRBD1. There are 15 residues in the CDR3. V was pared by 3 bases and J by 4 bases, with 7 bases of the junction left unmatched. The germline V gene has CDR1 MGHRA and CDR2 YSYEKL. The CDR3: CASSHVQGAPYEQYF. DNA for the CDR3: TGCGCCAGCAGCCATGTACAGGGGGCCCCGTACGAGCAGTACTTC.

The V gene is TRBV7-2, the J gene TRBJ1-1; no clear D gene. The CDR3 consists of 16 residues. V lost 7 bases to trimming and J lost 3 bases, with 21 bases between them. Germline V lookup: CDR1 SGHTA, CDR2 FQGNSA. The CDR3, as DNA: TGTGCCAGCACGGCAGTTAAACCTTTCGCTGACACTGAAGCTTTCTTT. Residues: CASTAVKPFADTEAFF.

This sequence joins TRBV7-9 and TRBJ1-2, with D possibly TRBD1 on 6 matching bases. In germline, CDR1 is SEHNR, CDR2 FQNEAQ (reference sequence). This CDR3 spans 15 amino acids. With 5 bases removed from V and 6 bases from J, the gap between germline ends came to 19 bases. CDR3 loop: CASSGVVRGKDGYTF. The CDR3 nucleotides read TGTGCCAGCAGCGGCGTGGTCAGGGGAAAAGATGGCTACACCTTC. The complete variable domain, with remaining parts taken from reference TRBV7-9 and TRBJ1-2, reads DTGVSQNPRHKITKRGQNVTFRCDPISEHNRLYWYRQTLGQGPEFLTYFQNEAQLEKSRLLSDRFSAERPKGSFSTLEIQRTEQGDSAMYLCASSGVVRGKDGYTFGSGTRLTVV.

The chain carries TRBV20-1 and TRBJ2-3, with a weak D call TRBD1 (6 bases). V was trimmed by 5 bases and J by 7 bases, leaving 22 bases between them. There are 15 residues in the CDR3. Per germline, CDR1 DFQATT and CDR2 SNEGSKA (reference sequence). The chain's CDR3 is CSAGQRGSQTYTQYF. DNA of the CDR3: TGCAGTGCTGGCCAGAGGGGGAGCCAAACCTATACGCAGTATTTT.

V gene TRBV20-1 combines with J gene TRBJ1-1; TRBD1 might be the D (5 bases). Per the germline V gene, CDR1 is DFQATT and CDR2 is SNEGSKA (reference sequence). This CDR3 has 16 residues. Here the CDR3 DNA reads TGCAGAATCAATCAGGGTTCCCTTCCCTTGGCCACTGAAGCTTTCTTT. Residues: CRINQGSLPLATEAFF.

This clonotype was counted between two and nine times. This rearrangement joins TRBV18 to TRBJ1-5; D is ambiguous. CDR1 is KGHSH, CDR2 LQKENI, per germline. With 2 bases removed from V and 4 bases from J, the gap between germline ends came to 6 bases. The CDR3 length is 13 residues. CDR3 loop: CASSPEGNQPQHF. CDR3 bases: TGTGCCAGCTCACCAGAGGGAAATCAGCCCCAGCATTTT.

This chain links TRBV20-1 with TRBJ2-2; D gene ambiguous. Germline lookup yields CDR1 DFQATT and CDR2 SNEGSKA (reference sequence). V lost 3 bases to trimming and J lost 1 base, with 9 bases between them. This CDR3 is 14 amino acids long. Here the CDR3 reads CSASPEMNTGELFF. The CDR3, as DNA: TGCAGTGCTAGCCCGGAAATGAACACCGGGGAGCTGTTTTTT.

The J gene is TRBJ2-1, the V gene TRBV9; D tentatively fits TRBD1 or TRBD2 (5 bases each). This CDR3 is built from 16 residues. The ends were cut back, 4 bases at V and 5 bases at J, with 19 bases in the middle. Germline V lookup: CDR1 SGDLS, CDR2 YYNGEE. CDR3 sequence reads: CASSLLERLGDNEQFF. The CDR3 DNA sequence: TGTGCCAGCAGCCTTCTCGAACGGTTGGGGGACAATGAGCAGTTCTTC.

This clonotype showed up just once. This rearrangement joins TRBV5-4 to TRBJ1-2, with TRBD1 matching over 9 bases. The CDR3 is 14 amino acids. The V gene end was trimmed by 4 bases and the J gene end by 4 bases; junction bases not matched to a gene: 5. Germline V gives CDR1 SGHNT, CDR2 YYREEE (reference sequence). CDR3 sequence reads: CASSPRTGVYGYTF. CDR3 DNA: TGTGCCAGCAGCCCCCGGACAGGGGTCTATGGCTACACCTTC.

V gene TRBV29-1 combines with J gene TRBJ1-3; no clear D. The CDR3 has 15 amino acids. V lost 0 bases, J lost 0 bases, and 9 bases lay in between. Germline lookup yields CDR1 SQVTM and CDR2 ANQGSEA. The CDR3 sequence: CSVEDTGSSGNTIYF. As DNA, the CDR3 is TGCAGCGTTGAAGATACGGGTTCCTCTGGAAACACCATATATTTT.

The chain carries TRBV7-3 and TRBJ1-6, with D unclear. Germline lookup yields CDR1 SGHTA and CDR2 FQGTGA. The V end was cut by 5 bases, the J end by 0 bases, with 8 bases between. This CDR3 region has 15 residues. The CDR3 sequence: CASSIGSSYNSPLHF. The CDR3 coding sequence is TGTGCCAGCAGCATAGGGAGCTCCTATAATTCACCCCTCCACTTT.

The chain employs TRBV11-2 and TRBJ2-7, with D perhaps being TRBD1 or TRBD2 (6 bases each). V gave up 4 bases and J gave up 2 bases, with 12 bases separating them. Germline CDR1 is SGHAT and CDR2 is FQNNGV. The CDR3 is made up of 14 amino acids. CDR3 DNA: TGTGCCAGCAGCTGGAGGGGGACCCCCTACGAGCAGTACTTC. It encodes CASSWRGTPYEQYF.